The subject of this entry is one TCR beta chain. No antigen is known for it. Measured with immunoSEQ multiplex PCR; TCRdb has only the in-frame clones, and not every one. The sample records 150,000 or so clones, about 91% being singletons. The sample belongs to a study of T cell responses to AZD1222 COVID-19 vaccine. The study, taken as a whole, reports: Epitopes outside B.1.351 and B.1.1.7 mutated regions reportedly drew nearly half of spike TCRs. Following two doses of AZD1222, Spike-specific TCR breadth and depth rose. There were mostly white British donors and more females than males, and clonal diversity was possibly underestimated. The study identified only five to seven AZD1222 recipients as seropositive at baseline.

This receptor was identified in an adult in good health. The starting material was peripheral blood, obtained on day 0 of AZD1222 vaccination.

CDR3 in amino acids: CASSRGGADTQYF. CDR3 DNA sequence: TGTGCCAGCAGTCGGGGGGGCGCAGATACGCAGTATTTT. The chain has TRBV27 and TRBJ2-3; TRBD2 matches 8 bases. Losses at the gene ends were 5 bases for V and 4 bases for J; bases not matched to a gene: 2. Germline CDR1 and CDR2: MNHEY and SMNVEV (reference sequence). The CDR3 is made up of 13 amino acids.